This T cell receptor (beta chain) was found in a study of blood T cell repertoires in COVID-19. Whole-study context: Donors in the United States, Italy and Spain gave samples during acute or convalescent COVID-19.

This clone showed up just once. The CDR3 is made up of 16 amino acids. CDR1 SGHRS and CDR2 YFSETQ come from the germline V gene. V was cut by 4 bases and J by 2 bases, with 17 bases left in between. In the source study's methods: Amplifying reference gene primers gave estimates of nucleated cell counts. Produced via immunoSEQ multiplex PCR; TCRdb's table is partial and in-frame only. V, J and clone size are those of that table, while D and trimming were read from the DNA. The sample lists 390,000 or so clones, around 90% occurring once. This clonotype originated in a man aged 18-30 years with active or convalescent COVID-19. The V and J genes are TRBV5-1 and TRBJ2-3; D may be TRBD2 (6 bases). Input material: peripheral blood. CDR3 in amino acids: CASSPLATSYTDTQYF. The CDR3 DNA follows: TGCGCCAGCAGCCCCCTGGCGACTAGTTACACAGATACGCAGTATTTT. Using reference TRBV5-1 and TRBJ2-3 for the parts outside the CDR3, the full variable domain is KAGVTQTPRYLIKTRGQQVTLSCSPISGHRSVSWYQQTPGQGLQFLFEYFSETQRNKGNFPGRFSGRQFSNSRSEMNVSTLELGDSALYLCASSPLATSYTDTQYFGPGTRLTVL.